Listed here are 10 T cell receptor beta chains from one sample, sequenced in a study of T-cell memory formation after mild COVID-19. Via MiXCR, TCRdb re-called the 5' RACE reads, giving one row per CDR3 protein. The sample gives roughly 260,000 distinct CDR3 sequences, around 15% of which show up once; around 3.8% is in the top ten. Material: PBMCs or a T cell subset sorted from them (not recorded which). The receptors derive from a man younger than 35 who had mild COVID-19 (a few samples of this study predate the infection). Cell type and time point are not known.

A few counts support this clonotype. The chain is built from TRBV5-1 and TRBJ1-6; D possibly corresponds to TRBD1 (5 bases). The ends were cut back, 0 bases at V and 1 base at J, with 8 bases in the middle. Germline-derived CDR1 and CDR2 are SGHRS and YFSETQ. The length of the CDR3 is 16 residues. CDR3 sequence (DNA): TGCGCCAGCAGCTTGGCTGGGGGTTCCTATAATTCACCCCTCCACTTT. Translated: CASSLAGGSYNSPLHF.

This clonotype appeared many times. The rearrangement joins TRBV5-1 to TRBJ2-1; D call uncertain. Germline loops: CDR1 SGHRS, CDR2 YFSETQ. Trimming pared 7 bases from V and 0 bases from J, leaving 11 bases between. There are 14 residues in the CDR3. CDR3 bases: TGCGCCAGCGGGCCTCAGAACTCCTACAATGAGCAGTTCTTC. Its translation is CASGPQNSYNEQFF.

The V and J genes are TRBV12-5 and TRBJ2-2; D gene uncertain. V lost 6 bases to trimming and J lost 4 bases, with 6 bases between them. This CDR3 is 12 amino acids long. Germline V lookup: CDR1 LGHNT, CDR2 FRNRAP. CDR3 coding DNA: TGTGCTAGTGGCCACCTCACCGGGGAGCTGTTTTTT. This encodes CASGHLTGELFF.

The chain is built from TRBV29-1 and TRBJ1-1, with 7 nucleotides matching TRBD1. Germline values: CDR1 SQVTM, CDR2 ANQGSEA. J gave up 5 bases and V 3 bases, and 12 bases lay outside the gene matches. CDR3 size: 15 residues. The CDR3 DNA follows: TGCAGCGTTGATTGGGCAGGGGGAGGGAAAACTGAAGCTTTCTTT. It is translated as CSVDWAGGGKTEAFF.

This chain connects TRBV5-1 to TRBJ2-2; D remains unclear. The germline gives CDR1 SGHRS, CDR2 YFSETQ. Trimming took off 1 base at V and 0 bases at J, with 16 bases between the two ends. CDR3 length equals 18 residues. The CDR3 reads CASSLRFVGPSNTGELFF. The CDR3, as DNA: TGCGCCAGCAGCTTGCGCTTCGTCGGCCCCTCGAACACCGGGGAGCTGTTTTTT.

This clonotype was picked up many times. One end of the junction does not line up with germline, which may come from a read error. The CDR3, as DNA: TGCGCCAGCAGGCAAGCGGGGGGGCCGCATGAGCAGTTCTTC. Translation: CASRQAGGPHEQFF. The V call is TRBV4-1, the J call TRBJ2-1, with 10 bases matching TRBD2. From germline, CDR1 is MGHRA and CDR2 YSYEKL. CDR3 length: 14 amino acids.

V gene TRBV20-1 combines with J gene TRBJ1-6, with 10 positions matching TRBD1. With V trimmed by 0 bases and J by 7 bases, 6 bases remained unmatched. The CDR3 spans 16 residues. CDR1 is DFQATT, CDR2 SNEGSKA, per germline (reference sequence). The CDR3 region is CSARDPRQGANSPLHF. The CDR3 DNA sequence: TGCAGTGCTAGAGACCCAAGACAGGGGGCAAATTCACCCCTCCACTTT.

The chain joins TRBV6-1 to TRBJ1-5, with D unclear. V gave up 10 bases and J gave up 6 bases, with 16 bases separating them. The CDR3 contains 13 residues. Per germline, CDR1 MNHNS and CDR2 SASEGT. This CDR3 is CATGDWGGQPQHF. Written as DNA, the CDR3 is TGTGCCACCGGTGACTGGGGAGGTCAGCCCCAGCATTTT.

V gene TRBV5-1 combines with J gene TRBJ2-5, with D perhaps TRBD2 (6 bases). Trimming took off 3 bases at V and 5 bases at J, with 11 bases between the two ends. The CDR3 has 13 residues. In germline, CDR1 is SGHRS, CDR2 YFSETQ. DNA for the CDR3: TGCGCCAGCAGCTCCACTAGCTCCGAGACCCAGTACTTC. Translated, it gives CASSSTSSETQYF.

The chain couples TRBV7-2 to TRBJ2-5; D perhaps matches TRBD1 (6 bases). CDR1 is SGHTA, CDR2 FQGNSA, per germline. Trimming took off 5 bases at V and 7 bases at J, with 14 bases between the two ends. The CDR3 consists of 13 residues. The CDR3 region is CASSDGQFGTQYF. Written as DNA, the CDR3 is TGTGCCAGCAGCGATGGACAGTTTGGGACCCAGTACTTC.